This T cell receptor (beta chain) was documented in a study of blood T cell repertoires in COVID-19. About the research overall: Samples of COVID-19 (acute and convalescent) were obtained from the United States, Italy and Spain.

Authors' analysis steps: Researchers report that nucleated cell counts were estimated from reference gene primer amplification. Profiling relied on immunoSEQ multiplex PCR, and the TCRdb table lists in-frame clones only, not all of them. V and J calls and clone size come straight from that table; D and trimming were deduced from the DNA. The table lists some 220,000 clones, around 84% of them singletons. CDR1 is SQVTM and CDR2 is ANQGSEA in the germline V gene. There are 14 residues in the CDR3. The germline V and J ends were trimmed by 4 bases and 7 bases, with 20 bases remaining between them. What was sequenced was peripheral blood. The TCR comes from a woman aged 55-75 years who had recovered from COVID-19. The J gene is TRBJ2-7, the V gene TRBV29-1; D may be TRBD2 (6 bases). In DNA form, the CDR3 reads TGCAGCGTTGCTCCCGGTGGAGGGGAGGTAGAGCAGTACTTC. Its translation is CSVAPGGGEVEQYF.